These 15 T cell receptor beta chains were sequenced from one sample in a study of early T cells in non-severe SARS-CoV-2 infection. One entry per CDR3 protein, called by TCRdb with MiXCR from the 5' RACE reads. The sample has approximately 42,000 distinct CDR3 sequences, approximately 7.1% seen once. The sequenced sample consisted of whole blood. All receptors derive from an adult who was a healthcare worker with PCR-confirmed SARS-CoV-2 infection or an uninfected control (not recorded which).

This clonotype was counted only a few times. The chain employs TRBV5-1 and TRBJ2-7, with a weak D call TRBD1 (6 bases). This CDR3 has 13 amino acids. Trimming took 2 bases from V and 6 from J, leaving 12 bases between them. Germline-derived CDR1 and CDR2 are SGHRS and YFSETQ. The CDR3, as DNA: TGCGCCAGCAGCTTAAGGACAGAAGGCGAGCAGTACTTC. Translation: CASSLRTEGEQYF.

This clonotype was found many times. The rearrangement joins TRBV5-6 to TRBJ1-2, with D unresolved. Trimming stripped 4 bases from V and 0 bases from J, with 13 bases between. The CDR3 consists of 15 residues. The germline V gene has CDR1 SGHDT and CDR2 YYEEEE. CDR3 region: CASSPTDFSNYGYTF. The CDR3 DNA reads TGTGCCAGCAGCCCAACAGATTTCTCTAACTATGGCTACACCTTC.

In this sample, this clonotype turned up a few times. The chain carries TRBV18 and TRBJ1-5; TRBD1 agrees at 7 bases. The CDR3 totals 14 residues. Looked up from germline, CDR1 is KGHSH and CDR2 is LQKENI. After removal of 3 bases from V and 11 bases from J, the junction contained 10 bases not matched to a gene. The CDR3 DNA reads TGTGCCAGCTCACCCGGGACAGAGTCTGTGGCCCAGCATTTT. This codes for CASSPGTESVAQHF.

This clonotype showed up many times. Because the CDR3's place on the DNA is in doubt, the DNA is left out and the CDR3 is given as listed by TCRdb. The V and J genes are TRBV6-6 and TRBJ1-1. The CDR3 length equals 12 residues, ends included. CDR1 and CDR2 from the germline V gene are MNHNY and SVGAGI (reference sequence). The CDR3 sequence: CASSHVGPEAFF.

This clonotype was seen many times. This chain uses TRBV29-1 with TRBJ2-3, with D possibly TRBD1 on 5 matching bases. The ends were cut back, 6 bases at V and 2 bases at J, with 15 bases in the middle. Germline loops: CDR1 SQVTM, CDR2 ANQGSEA. CDR3 size: 14 residues. The CDR3 sequence: CSVSIPDNTDTQYF. CDR3 coding DNA: TGCAGCGTCTCAATCCCGGACAACACAGATACGCAGTATTTT.

This clonotype showed up many times. This sequence joins TRBV5-6 and TRBJ2-5; 11 bases line up with TRBD1. V shed 2 bases and J 5 bases; nucleotides not matched to a gene: 5. This CDR3 comprises 15 residues. Germline V lookup: CDR1 SGHDT, CDR2 YYEEEE. CDR3: CASSFGQGATETQYF. Written as DNA, the CDR3 is TGTGCCAGCAGCTTCGGACAGGGGGCTACGGAGACCCAGTACTTC.

The chain carries TRBV5-4 and TRBJ2-3; 8 bases line up with TRBD2. The junction had 4 bases not matched to a gene; V was cut back by 4 bases and J by 0 bases. Germline CDR1 and CDR2: SGHNT and YYREEE (reference sequence). The CDR3 covers 15 residues. CDR3 DNA: TGTGCCAGCAGCAAGCGGGGGCCTAGCACAGATACGCAGTATTTT. Protein sequence: CASSKRGPSTDTQYF. Supplemented by reference TRBV5-4 and TRBJ2-3, the full variable domain reads ETGVTQSPTHLIKTRGQQVTLRCSSQSGHNTVSWYQQALGQGPQFIFQYYREEENGRGNFPPRFSGLQFPNYSSELNVNALELDDSALYLCASSKRGPSTDTQYFGPGTRLTVL.

In its sample, this clonotype was seen many times. The CDR3 here is CASSVALGSVRTGELFF. CDR3 nucleotides: TGTGCCAGCAGCGTAGCGCTCGGGAGCGTGCGCACCGGGGAGCTGTTTTTT. V and J are TRBV9 and TRBJ2-2, with D possibly TRBD2 on 6 matching bases. This CDR3 has 17 residues. The germline gives CDR1 SGDLS, CDR2 YYNGEE. The V gene lost 0 bases and the J gene lost 4 bases, with 16 bases spanning the gap. Full variable domain (remainder filled in from reference TRBV9 and TRBJ2-2): DSGVTQTPKHLITATGQRVTLRCSPRSGDLSVYWYQQSLDQGLQFLIQYYNGEERAKGNILERFSAQQFPDLHSELNLSSLELGDSALYFCASSVALGSVRTGELFFGEGSRLTVL.

The chain has TRBV20-1 and TRBJ2-2; TRBD1 might be the D (5 bases). The CDR3 has 13 amino acids. V was cut by 4 bases and J by 5 bases, with 11 bases left in between. Looked up from germline, CDR1 is DFQATT and CDR2 is SNEGSKA (reference sequence). The chain's CDR3 is CSAKPRQTGELFF. The CDR3, as DNA: TGCAGTGCTAAACCAAGACAGACCGGGGAGCTGTTTTTT.

This clonotype was observed a few times. The chain recombines TRBV7-7 with TRBJ2-1; a weak D match, TRBD2 (6 bases). The CDR3 spans 15 residues. From germline, CDR1 is SSHAT and CDR2 FNYEAQ (reference sequence). V shed 5 bases and J shed 4 bases, with 15 bases lying between them. The CDR3 spells CASSPGTGVYNEQFF. The CDR3 nucleotides are TGTGCCAGCAGCCCCGGGACGGGGGTGTACAATGAGCAGTTCTTC.

There are a few counts of this clonotype. The chain joins TRBV30 to TRBJ1-2; D might be TRBD1 (5 bases). The CDR3 runs to 13 residues. Germline V gives CDR1 GTSNPN, CDR2 SVGIG (reference sequence). Trimming took off 3 bases at V and 6 bases at J, with 14 bases between the two ends. The CDR3: CAWSLIPGNGYTF. In DNA form, the CDR3 reads TGTGCCTGGAGCCTCATTCCAGGGAATGGCTACACCTTC. Complete variable domain (other parts from reference TRBV30 and TRBJ1-2): SQTIHQWPATLVQPVGSPLSLECTVEGTSNPNLYWYRQAAGRGLQLLFYSVGIGQISSEVPQNLSASRPQDRQFILSSKKLLLSDSGFYLCAWSLIPGNGYTFGSGTRLTVV.

Notes on this clonotype: A read error may produce the germline difference seen at one junction end. The chain joins TRBV11-2 to TRBJ1-2, with no clear D. Germline V gives CDR1 SGHAT, CDR2 FQNNGV. This CDR3 is built from 13 residues. The CDR3 here is CVSSSTLDYGYTF. The DNA of the CDR3 is TGTGTCAGCAGCTCGACCCTTGACTATGGCTACACCTTC.

J is TRBJ2-7 and V is TRBV5-5, with D hard to call. The CDR3 length is 13 residues. Germline V gives CDR1 SGHKS, CDR2 YYEKEE (reference sequence). V dropped 4 bases and J dropped 3 bases, with 11 bases sitting between them. This chain's CDR3 is CASSTGPRYEQYF. Here the CDR3 DNA reads TGTGCCAGCAGCACCGGACCGCGCTACGAGCAGTACTTC.

The chain carries TRBV7-8 and TRBJ1-1, with D uncertain. Germline V gene lookup returns CDR1 SGHVS and CDR2 FQNEAQ. There are 15 residues in the CDR3. The V end was cut by 4 bases, the J end by 0 bases, with 12 bases between. The CDR3 bases are TGTGCCAGCAGCTCGCAGACGGCGGTGAACACTGAAGCTTTCTTT. Translation: CASSSQTAVNTEAFF.

This clonotype appeared many times. The chain employs TRBV25-1 and TRBJ2-6, with D possibly TRBD1 on 5 matching bases. CDR3 length: 16 residues. V lost 3 bases to trimming and J lost 5 bases, with 14 bases between them. Germline V gene lookup returns CDR1 MGHDK and CDR2 SYGVNS. CDR3 coding DNA: TGTGCCAGCAGTGAGCTCCAGCAGGGTTGGGCCAACGTCCTGACTTTC. It is translated as CASSELQQGWANVLTF.